These T cell receptor beta chains were read from a single sample in a study of T cell changes during pregnancy in multiple sclerosis. Using immunoSEQ multiplex PCR, the repertoire was profiled, and TCRdb retains in-frame clones only, with some absent. The table lists roughly 40,000 clones, 89% of them singletons. This sample comprised CD4+ T cells from peripheral blood mononuclear cells, obtained in the first trimester of pregnancy. These receptors were obtained from a female donor with multiple sclerosis, enrolled in a pregnancy study. Both conserved end residues are part of each CDR3. A D gene is named only where the DNA matches it firmly. For some rows the clone size is stated as once, few or many, or as a class when expanded; others skip it.

D gene,V gene,J gene,clone size,CDR3 DNA,CDR3 protein
TRBD1,TRBV9,TRBJ1-2,-,TGTGCCAGCAGCATCCCAGGGGGGGGCTACACCTTC,CASSIPGGGYTF
-,TRBV7-9,TRBJ1-4,-,TGTGCCAGCAGCCGCGGGGAGGAAAGAAAACTGTTTTTT,CASSRGEERKLFF
-,TRBV30,TRBJ1-1,-,TGTGCCTGGAGTGTAGCAGGGGCGAACACTGAAGCTTTCTTT,CAWSVAGANTEAFF
-,TRBV30,TRBJ1-5,-,TGTGCCTGGAGTACGGGTGACAATCAGCCCCAGCATTTT,CAWSTGDNQPQHF
-,TRBV19,TRBJ1-1,-,TGTGCCAGTAGTATGGGGGCGGGAGTTGAGGCTTTCTTT,CASSMGAGVEAFF
TRBD1,TRBV27,TRBJ2-5,-,TGTGCCAGCAGGGGACAGGCACAGGAGACCCAGTACTTC,CASRGQAQETQYF
TRBD1,TRBV5-1,TRBJ1-1,-,TGCGCCAGCAGCCTTCCGGGACAGTATGAAGCTTTCTTT,CASSLPGQYEAFF
TRBD1,TRBV5-1,TRBJ1-1,once,TGCGCCAGCAGCTTGGCCGCGGACAGGGTGAACACTGAAGCTTTCTTT,CASSLAADRVNTEAFF
TRBD1,TRBV5-6,TRBJ2-7,-,TGTGCCAGCAGCCAGACAGGGGGGCCTTCCTACGAGCAGTACTTC,CASSQTGGPSYEQYF
-,TRBV14,TRBJ1-1,-,TGTGCCAGCAGCCAAATTGCCAAAAGAAACATGAACACTGAAGCTTTCTTT,CASSQIAKRNMNTEAFF
TRBD1,TRBV7-9,TRBJ1-1,-,TGTGCCAGCAGCTTATGGACAGGTGATGCTGAAGCTTTCTTT,CASSLWTGDAEAFF
-,TRBV30,TRBJ1-6,-,TGTGCCTGGAGTGTAGGCAGTAGCAATTCACCCCTCCACTTT,CAWSVGSSNSPLHF
-,TRBV5-4,TRBJ2-3,-,TGTGCCAGCAGCTTGTCGGCTAGCAGACCAGATACGCAGTATTTT,CASSLSASRPDTQYF
-,TRBV11-2,TRBJ1-1,-,TGTGCCAGCAGCTTAGAGGGGGGGTTTGAAGCTTTCTTT,CASSLEGGFEAFF
TRBD1,TRBV5-1,TRBJ1-1,-,TGCGCCAGCAGCTTGGTGGACAGGGCCACTGAAGCTTTCTTT,CASSLVDRATEAFF
-,TRBV12-2,TRBJ2-2,-,TGTGCAAGTCGCTCCCGGGGGAGGGGGGAGTCTGGGGAGCTGTTTTTT,CASRSRGRGESGELFF
-,TRBV7-3,TRBJ2-1,-,TGTGCCAGCAGTAGCCCGTCGGTCAATGAGCAGTTCTTC,CASSSPSVNEQFF
-,TRBV6-5,TRBJ1-4,-,TGTGCCAGCAGTTACTCGTCGGGGACTAATGAAAAACTGTTTTTT,CASSYSSGTNEKLFF
-,TRBV7-2,TRBJ2-1,-,TGTGCCAGCAGCTTAGTGGGACTCCAATACAATGAGCAGTTCTTC,CASSLVGLQYNEQFF
TRBD2,TRBV7-2,TRBJ2-3,once,TGTGCCAGCAGCCGGGGCGGGACTAGCGGGACTGATACGCAGTATTTT,CASSRGGTSGTDTQYF
TRBD2,TRBV4-2,TRBJ2-3,-,TGTGCCAGCAGCCAAGTAGGTACGACTAGCGGCACAGATACGCAGTATTTT,CASSQVGTTSGTDTQYF
-,TRBV13,TRBJ1-2,-,TGTGCCAGCAGCCGGACAGTTCTAGGGAACTATGGCTACACCTTC,CASSRTVLGNYGYTF
-,TRBV6-5,TRBJ1-5,-,TGTGCCAGCAGCCGACAGCGGGGGCACAATCAGCCCCAGCATTTT,CASSRQRGHNQPQHF
TRBD1,TRBV5-5,TRBJ1-1,-,TGTGCCAGCAGCACGGGGACAGGGAAAACTGAAGCTTTCTTT,CASSTGTGKTEAFF
-,TRBV18,TRBJ1-6,few,TGTGCCAGCTCACAACATAGCGGTGGATCCTATAATTCACCCCTCCACTTT,CASSQHSGGSYNSPLHF
-,TRBV6-1,TRBJ1-5,-,TGTGCCAGCAGTGGACATTTGGGCAATCAGCCCCAGCATTTT,CASSGHLGNQPQHF
-,TRBV19,TRBJ1-1,-,TGTGCCAGTAGTTCACAGACAGGAAAGGGTGAAGCTTTCTTT,CASSSQTGKGEAFF
-,TRBV30,TRBJ1-5,few,TGTGCCTGGAGTGAGGGGAATCAGCCCCAGCATTTT,CAWSEGNQPQHF
-,TRBV15,TRBJ1-1,-,TGTGCCACCAGCAGAGGGGACAAGTGGTTGAACACTGAAGCTTTCTTT,CATSRGDKWLNTEAFF
-,TRBV19,TRBJ1-4,-,TGTGCCAGTAGTCTCGGGGGGGCAACTAATGAAAAACTGTTTTTT,CASSLGGATNEKLFF
-,TRBV11-2,TRBJ2-7,-,TGTGCCAGCAGCCCCCTAGCCCGGACAGTCGTCTACGAGCAGTACTTC,CASSPLARTVVYEQYF
-,TRBV2,TRBJ2-7,-,TGTGCCAGCAGTGTTTGGCAGGGGACCCTTGGGAGCTCCTACGAGCAGTACTTC,CASSVWQGTLGSSYEQYF
TRBD1,TRBV5-1,TRBJ2-7,-,TGCGCCAGCAGGGCACAGGGGGCGTTAGGTTTGGGCGAGCAGTACTTC,CASRAQGALGLGEQYF
TRBD1,TRBV7-2,TRBJ2-2,-,TGTGCCACTTCCAGGGGGCGGAGCGGGGAGCTGTTTTTT,CATSRGRSGELFF
TRBD2,TRBV4-2,TRBJ2-3,-,TGTGCCAGCAGCCAAGCGAGCGGGAGTGGAGATACGCAGTATTTT,CASSQASGSGDTQYF
-,TRBV5-1,TRBJ2-5,-,TGCGCCAGCAGCTTGGGGCAGGGCAAGGAGACCCAGTACTTC,CASSLGQGKETQYF
-,TRBV5-5,TRBJ1-4,-,TGTGCCAGCAGCTTGGGCGGAACAACTAATGAAAAACTGTTTTTT,CASSLGGTTNEKLFF
-,TRBV6-1,TRBJ1-1,-,TGTGCCAGCAGTGCTAAAATCGAAGCTTTCTTT,CASSAKIEAFF
-,TRBV6-1,TRBJ2-5,-,TGTGCCAGCACTCTGCAGGGGCGAGAGACCCAGTACTTC,CASTLQGRETQYF
-,TRBV18,TRBJ2-1,few,TGTGCCAGCTCACCACCGGGTAGCCGGTACAATGAGCAGTTCTTC,CASSPPGSRYNEQFF
-,TRBV5-4,TRBJ2-1,-,TGTGCCAGCAGCTGGAGGACCGGCCCCGGCCTGGGGAATGAGCAGTTCTTC,CASSWRTGPGLGNEQFF
TRBD2,TRBV7-2,TRBJ2-5,-,TGTGCCAGCAGCTTCCAAAGCGGGGGGGCGTCTGAGACCCAGTACTTC,CASSFQSGGASETQYF
-,TRBV18,TRBJ1-2,-,TGTGCCAGCTCACCCTCCTCAGGGGCAACAACTATTGGCTACACCTTC,CASSPSSGATTIGYTF
-,TRBV7-9,TRBJ1-2,-,TGTGCCAGCAGCGTCCAGGATGGGACTACTAGTAGCTACACCTTC,CASSVQDGTTSSYTF
-,TRBV5-1,TRBJ1-2,once,TGCGCCAGCAGCTTGGCCATGGCAGGGACTAACTATGGCTACACCTTC,CASSLAMAGTNYGYTF
-,TRBV2,TRBJ1-1,-,TGTGCCAGCAGTGCCGACAGGCCAAAAGCTTTCTTT,CASSADRPKAFF
TRBD1,TRBV19,TRBJ2-7,-,TGTGCCACCTCGGGACAGGGGTACGAGCAGTACTTC,CATSGQGYEQYF
-,TRBV2,TRBJ2-5,once,TGTGCCAGCAGTCTCACTCGGGAGACCCAGTACTTC,CASSLTRETQYF
-,TRBV5-4,TRBJ1-4,-,TGTGCCAGCAGCTTGTCGAACGGGTTAGCAACTAATGAAAAACTGTTTTTT,CASSLSNGLATNEKLFF
-,TRBV4-1,TRBJ2-7,-,TGCGCCAGCAGCCGGGGGGACGGATCTACCTACGAGCAGTACTTC,CASSRGDGSTYEQYF